These 22 T cell receptor beta chains were all obtained from the same sample, sequenced in a study of T cell clonality in common variable immunodeficiency. Sequencing used immunoSEQ multiplex PCR; TCRdb keeps in-frame clones, though not all of them. This sample includes tens of thousands of clones with no singletons; its ten biggest clones take up around 7%. These receptors have no identified antigens. Findings and limits, study-wide: Fewer deletions and N-nucleotide insertions were reportedly seen in common variable immunodeficiency TCR beta sequences.

Material: peripheral blood mononuclear cells. These receptors all stem from a human donor with common variable immunodeficiency.

This clone was found many times. The sequenced fragment ends 3 residues before the CDR3 boundary, so the rest is inferred from the germline J gene. V usage is TRBV4-1 and J usage is TRBJ1-1; a possible D gene is TRBD1 (5 bases). The CDR3 is made up of 14 amino acids. The ends were cut back, 3 bases at V and 1 base at J, with 9 bases in the middle. CDR1 and CDR2 from the germline V gene are MGHRA and YSYEKL. CDR3 amino acids: CASSHITGNTEAFF. Incomplete CDR3 DNA: TGCGCCAGCAGCCATATAACAGGGAACACTGAA.

This clone was seen repeatedly, ten times or more. Read data end 3 residues before the CDR3 end; the end is taken from the germline J gene. The chain joins TRBV18 to TRBJ2-3; TRBD2 matches 12 bases. V lost 4 bases and J lost 0; bases outside the gene matches: 11. Germline values: CDR1 KGHSH, CDR2 LQKENI. This CDR3 region has 19 residues. The covered CDR3 bases are TGTGCCAGCTCACTTCGACAGGGGACTAGCGGGTCTAGCACAGATACG. This sequence encodes CASSLRQGTSGSSTDT. The whole CDR3 region reads CASSLRQGTSGSSTDTQYF.

This clone was seen repeatedly, ten times or more. From the germline J gene comes the end of the CDR3, since the read stops 3 residues before it. The chain uses TRBV11-2 and TRBJ2-1; TRBD2 matches 13 bases. The trim removed 4 bases at V and 9 bases at J, leaving 6 bases unmatched. This CDR3 is built from 15 residues. Germline CDR1 is SGHAT and CDR2 is FQNNGV. The CDR3 loop is CASSSRLAGGREQFF. CDR3 DNA, as far as it was read: TGTGCCAGCAGCTCTCGACTAGCGGGAGGTCGTGAG.

This clone was observed many times. The read finishes 3 residues shy of the CDR3 end, and the germline J gene is used to complete it. The J gene is TRBJ1-2, the V gene TRBV7-3; TRBD1 aligns across 9 bases. The germline CDR1 and CDR2 sequences are SGHTA and FQGTGA. V was clipped by 2 bases and J by 4 bases; unmatched bases: 2. The CDR3 totals 14 residues. The CDR3 bases that were read are TGTGCCAGCAGCTTAGCGGACAGGGGCTATGGC. It translates to CASSLADRGYG. The full CDR3 sequence reads CASSLADRGYGYTF.

In regard to this clone: The read finishes 3 residues shy of the CDR3 end, and the germline J gene is used to complete it. The genes are TRBV11-1 and TRBJ2-3; possible D gene TRBD1, 5 bases. The CDR3 has 13 amino acids. Looked up from germline, CDR1 is SGHAT and CDR2 is FQDESV (reference sequence). With 3 bases removed from V and 7 bases from J, the gap between germline ends came to 11 bases. The CDR3 sequence is CASSFKGLYTQYF. The CDR3 DNA, read in part, is TGTGCCAGCAGCTTTAAGGGGTTGTATACG.

This clone was seen repeatedly, ten times or more. The read terminates 3 residues before the CDR3 end, so the remaining end is supplied by the germline J gene. The V and J genes are TRBV6-2 or TRBV6-3 and TRBJ2-1, with 11 bases fitting TRBD2. CDR1 is MNHEY, CDR2 SVGEGT, per germline. This CDR3 spans 17 amino acids. The V and J ends lost 4 bases and 7 bases, in that order; junction bases with no gene match: 12. The sequenced part of the CDR3 DNA is TGTGCCAGCAGTTTTCCCGATAGCGGGAGGGCCAGGAATGAG. Translation gives CASSFPDSGRARNE. The complete CDR3 sequence is CASSFPDSGRARNEQFF.

About this clone: The CDR3 end falls 3 residues outside the read, so it is completed with the germline J gene. The V and J genes are TRBV19 and TRBJ1-1; D possibly corresponds to TRBD1 (5 bases). The V gene's germline CDR1 is LNHDA and CDR2 SQIVND (reference sequence). This CDR3 has 13 residues. The DNA read from the CDR3 is TGTGCCAGTAGTATAGATCGGAACAGGGAA. Encoded protein: CASSIDRNRE. The entire CDR3 protein reads CASSIDRNREAFF.

In its sample, this clone was seen many times. With the read ending 3 residues before the CDR3 end, the germline J gene is used to fill in that end. The chain has TRBV29-1 and TRBJ1-1; unclear D gene. CDR3 length: 12 amino acids. Looked up from germline, CDR1 is SQVTM and CDR2 is ANQGSEA. V lost 4 bases and J lost 1, with 7 bases in between. The CDR3: CSVGWPNTEAFF. The CDR3 bases that were read are TGCAGCGTTGGGTGGCCGAACACTGAA.

Regarding this clone: The read is 3 residues too short to cover the CDR3 end, so that end is filled in from the germline J gene. The chain couples TRBV7-3 to TRBJ2-1; no reliable D call. Deletions cut 5 bases from V and 8 bases from J, with 10 bases between. The length of the CDR3 is 12 residues. Germline V gene data show CDR1 as SGHTA and CDR2 as FQGTGA. The CDR3 bases that were read are TGTGCCAGCAGCCTGTCCTCGGATGAG. It is translated as CASSLSSDE. The CDR3 as a whole reads CASSLSSDEQFF.

The CDR3 protein is CASSPRQRTIYEQYF. CDR3 DNA, as far as it was read: TGCGCCAGCAGCCCCAGACAGCGGACTATCTACGAG. The chain carries TRBV5-1 and TRBJ2-7, with D perhaps matching TRBD2 (6 bases). The read terminates 3 residues before the CDR3 end, so the remaining end is supplied by the germline J gene. The CDR3 spans 15 residues. V lost 4 bases and J 3 bases, leaving 17 bases between the germline ends. The germline gives CDR1 SGHRS, CDR2 YFSETQ.

Comments on this clone: The DNA ends 3 residues before the CDR3 does, and the rest of the CDR3 is filled in from the germline J gene. The genes are TRBV6-1 and TRBJ1-2, with D possibly matching TRBD1 (5 bases). Trimming pared 1 base from V and 6 bases from J, leaving 15 bases between. This CDR3 region has 15 residues. The germline CDR1 and CDR2 sequences are MNHNS and SASEGT. The CDR3 loop reads CASSEEWTPGHGYTF. CDR3 DNA (partial): TGTGCCAGCAGTGAAGAATGGACACCTGGGCATGGC.

This clone was seen many times. The observed sequence ends 3 residues before the CDR3 terminus, with the missing tail filled in from the germline J gene. This chain uses TRBV7-6 with TRBJ2-6; possibly TRBD2 for D (5 bases). The CDR3 runs to 15 residues. The V end lost 5 bases, the J end lost 0 bases, and 8 bases lay between the germline ends. Germline CDR1 reads SGHVS; CDR2 reads FNYEAQ. CDR3 sequence reads: CASSPRGSGANVLTF. The CDR3 DNA, read in part, is TGTGCCAGCAGCCCACGGGGCTCTGGGGCCAACGTC. The full variable domain, its missing parts supplied by reference TRBV7-6 and TRBJ2-6, is GAGVSQSPRYKVTKRGQDVALRCDPISGHVSLYWYRQALGQGPEFLTYFNYEAQQDKSGLPNDRFSAERPEGSISTLTIQRTEQRDSAMYRCASSPRGSGANVLTFGAGSRLTVL.

Details on this clone: The CDR3 end is not reached by the read, which stops 3 residues before it; the germline J gene fills it in. The chain couples TRBV7-3 to TRBJ2-7; 11 bases align to TRBD2. Unmatched junction bases numbered 1, after V lost 3 bases and J lost 0 bases. The CDR3 totals 15 residues. From germline, CDR1 is SGHTA and CDR2 FQGTGA. The CDR3 spells CASSFGTSGSYEQYF. Partial CDR3 DNA: TGTGCCAGCAGCTTCGGGACTAGCGGCTCCTACGAG.

As concerns this clone: The read comes to an end 3 residues before the CDR3 does, leaving the germline J gene to fill in the end. This sequence joins TRBV7-3 and TRBJ1-4; D perhaps matches TRBD1 (5 bases). CDR1 SGHTA and CDR2 FQGTGA come from the germline V gene. This CDR3 spans 16 amino acids. The V and J ends lost 5 bases and 1 base respectively, with 14 bases between them. CDR3 DNA, as far as it was read: TGTGCCAGCAGCATAATCCAGGGTGGAACTAATGAAAAA. This encodes CASSIIQGGTNEK. The CDR3 as a whole reads CASSIIQGGTNEKLFF.

Regarding this clone: Read coverage stops 3 residues before the CDR3 terminus; the germline J gene supplies the remainder. The chain combines TRBV7-3 with TRBJ1-6; perhaps TRBD1 as D (6 bases). Deletions cut 1 base from V and 7 bases from J, with 11 bases between. The CDR3 is 15 amino acids. In germline, CDR1 is SGHTA, CDR2 FQGTGA. The DNA read from the CDR3 is TGTGCCAGCAGCTTAAATGGGGGCGGCAATTCACCC. Translated: CASSLNGGGNSP. The whole CDR3 is CASSLNGGGNSPLHF.

In this sample, this clone turned up a few times. With the read ending 3 residues before the CDR3 end, the germline J gene is used to fill in that end. The chain uses TRBV11-3 and TRBJ2-2; 14 positions match TRBD2. The trim removed 3 bases at V and 8 bases at J, leaving 2 bases unmatched. CDR3 length: 15 residues. From germline, CDR1 is SGHNT and CDR2 YENEEA. The sequenced part of the CDR3 DNA is TGTGCCAGCAGCTTGGGGACTAGCGGGAGAGGGGAG. The encoded protein is CASSLGTSGRGE. The whole CDR3 region reads CASSLGTSGRGELFF. Using reference TRBV11-3 and TRBJ2-2 for the parts outside the CDR3, the full variable domain is EAGVVQSPRYKIIEKKQPVAFWCNPISGHNTLYWYLQNLGQGPELLIRYENEEAVDDSQLPKDRFSAERLKGVDSTLKIQPAELGDSAVYLCASSLGTSGRGELFFGEGSRLTVL.

This clone was seen at least ten times. The CDR3 end falls 3 residues outside the read, so it is completed with the germline J gene. This rearrangement joins TRBV20-1 to TRBJ2-7, with 8 nucleotides matching TRBD2. The J segment lost 4 bases and the V segment lost 0 bases, leaving 8 bases of the junction unmatched. This CDR3 region has 15 residues. CDR1 DFQATT and CDR2 SNEGSKA come from the germline V gene (reference sequence). The CDR3 bases that were read are TGCAGTGCTAGAGATCGGCGGCGGGAGGCTTACGAG. Translation: CSARDRRREAYE. The full CDR3 protein is CSARDRRREAYEQYF.

At least ten counts were recorded for this clone. The CDR3 end falls 3 residues outside the read, so it is completed with the germline J gene. V is TRBV6-2 or TRBV6-3 and J is TRBJ2-5; unclear D gene. This CDR3 region has 14 residues. Germline values: CDR1 MNHEY, CDR2 SVGEGT. V lost 0 bases, J lost 3 bases, and 8 bases lay in between. The DNA read from the CDR3 is TGTGCCAGCAGTTACTCGCCGACAAAAGAGACC. Its translation is CASSYSPTKET. The whole CDR3 region reads CASSYSPTKETQYF.

This clone came up many times. The observed sequence ends 3 residues before the CDR3 terminus, with the missing tail filled in from the germline J gene. The rearrangement uses TRBV14 and TRBJ2-1; 8 bases align to TRBD2. Trimming at V came to 4 bases and at J to 7 bases, leaving 6 bases not matched to a gene. CDR1 and CDR2 (germline): SGHDN, FVKESK. The CDR3 loop spans 14 amino acids. The CDR3 bases that were read are TGTGCCAGCAGCCCCTTCGGACTAGCAAATGAG. Protein: CASSPFGLANE. The entire CDR3 sequence reads CASSPFGLANEQFF.

The sample holds a few counts of this clone. The read terminates 3 residues ahead of where the CDR3 ends, so the germline J gene completes it. This chain links TRBV7-2 with TRBJ2-7; TRBD1 matches 7 bases. Germline V CDR1 and CDR2: SGHTA, FQGNSA. There are 13 residues in the CDR3. With 4 bases clipped from V and 6 bases from J, the junction kept 6 bases outside the gene matches. CDR3 bases read: TGTGCCAGCAGCTGGGACAGCCTCCTCGAG. This encodes CASSWDSLLE. The full CDR3 sequence reads CASSWDSLLEQYF.

Notes on this clone: The CDR3 end is not reached by the read, which stops 3 residues before it; the germline J gene fills it in. The V and J genes are TRBV5-1 and TRBJ2-7, with TRBD2 identical over 9 bases. The CDR3 contains 15 residues. Trimming at V came to 0 bases and at J to 3 bases, leaving 4 bases not matched to a gene. The V gene's germline CDR1 is SGHRS and CDR2 YFSETQ. CDR3 bases read: TGCGCCAGCAGCTTGGCTGCGGGAGGGGGCTACGAG. This sequence encodes CASSLAAGGGYE. The whole CDR3 sequence reads CASSLAAGGGYEQYF.

In this sample, this clone turned up many times. The covered CDR3 bases are TGTGCCAGCAGTGAGCGGAAAGGTTCTGGAAACACC. Its translation: CASSERKGSGNT. Given in full, the CDR3 is CASSERKGSGNTIYF. The rearrangement joins TRBV2 to TRBJ1-3, with D uncertain. The read falls 3 residues short of the CDR3 end, and the missing part is taken from the germline J gene. CDR1 is SNHLY and CDR2 is FYNNEI in the germline V gene. The CDR3 has 15 amino acids. Trimming shortened V by 3 bases and J by 1 base, and 10 bases separated the two germline ends.